A single sample is the source of the 4 T cell receptor beta chains below, sequenced in a study of response to subunit inactivated influenza vaccine (dated by TCRdb to between 2018 and 2020). The library was built by means of RT-PCR. The sample was run on an Illumina HiSeq 2500. The raw public data were reprocessed by TCRdb itself: fastp quality trimming at Q25, MiXCR clonotype calling, in-frame beta chains only. Each CDR3 protein appears once, grouped with its most common genes and DNA. Present in this sample are 650,000 to 800,000 distinct CDR3 sequences, around a sixth of which were seen just once. The ten top clones hold roughly 11% of the sample. The sequenced sample was PBMCs from blood, obtained about 5 days after vaccination. All receptors come from a man in his fifties who received an inactivated influenza vaccine. Donor details come from another sample of the same person, matched by shared clones.

A single count supports this clonotype. The V call is TRBV3-1, the J call TRBJ2-2, with 9 bases identical to TRBD1. The V gene's germline CDR1 is LGHDT and CDR2 YNNKEL (reference sequence). This CDR3 has 15 amino acids. Trimming cost V 4 bases and J 4 bases; bases outside gene matches: 4. The CDR3 DNA reads as TGTGCCAGCAGCCGCGGGACAGGGTCCACCGGGGAGCTGTTTTTT. It yields the protein CASSRGTGSTGELFF.

This chain connects TRBV18 to TRBJ2-2, with TRBD2 as a possible D gene (5 bases). The CDR3 covers 16 residues. In germline, CDR1 is KGHSH, CDR2 LQKENI. The V gene lost 2 bases and the J gene lost 2 bases, with 12 bases spanning the gap. The CDR3 spells CASSPSGAGNTGELFF. In DNA form, the CDR3 reads TGTGCCAGCTCACCATCGGGCGCGGGTAACACCGGGGAGCTGTTTTTT.

This clonotype was counted ten times or more. V and J are TRBV6-5 and TRBJ2-2; 8 nucleotides agree with TRBD1. The CDR3 totals 15 residues. V gave up 6 bases and J gave up 3 bases; unmatched junction bases: 6. CDR1 and CDR2 (germline): MNHEY, SVGAGI. The chain's CDR3 is CASSYGQGDTGELFF. CDR3 in DNA: TGTGCCAGCAGCTACGGACAGGGTGACACCGGGGAGCTGTTTTTT.

This clonotype was seen more than once but under ten times. The V and J genes are TRBV12-3 or TRBV12-4 and TRBJ2-7; D tentatively reads TRBD1 or TRBD2 (6 bases each). Deletions cut 7 bases from V and 3 bases from J, with 16 bases between. The CDR3 is made up of 14 amino acids. The CDR3 nucleotides are TGTGCCAGCAACCCGTCCGGAGGGGGCTACGAGCAGTACTTC. Translation: CASNPSGGGYEQYF.